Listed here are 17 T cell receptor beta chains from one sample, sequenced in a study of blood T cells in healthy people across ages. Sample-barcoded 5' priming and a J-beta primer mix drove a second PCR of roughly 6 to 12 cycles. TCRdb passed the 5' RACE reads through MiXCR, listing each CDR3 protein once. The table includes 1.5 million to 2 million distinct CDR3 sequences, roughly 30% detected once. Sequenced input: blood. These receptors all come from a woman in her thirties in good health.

The CDR3 spells CSAHPGQGYNEQFF. CDR3 sequence (DNA): TGCAGTGCGCATCCGGGACAGGGGTACAATGAGCAGTTCTTC. The chain couples TRBV20-1 to TRBJ2-1; 10 positions match TRBD1. The ends lost 6 bases at V and 4 bases at J; junction bases unmatched: 6. The CDR3 runs 14 residues. Germline CDR1 and CDR2: DFQATT and SNEGSKA (reference sequence).

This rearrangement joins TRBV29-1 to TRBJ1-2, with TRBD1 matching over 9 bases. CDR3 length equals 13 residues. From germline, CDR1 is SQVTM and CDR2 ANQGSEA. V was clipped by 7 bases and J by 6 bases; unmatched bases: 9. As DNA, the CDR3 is TGCAGCGCTGACTCCGACAGGGGGGATGGCTACACCTTC. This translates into CSADSDRGDGYTF.

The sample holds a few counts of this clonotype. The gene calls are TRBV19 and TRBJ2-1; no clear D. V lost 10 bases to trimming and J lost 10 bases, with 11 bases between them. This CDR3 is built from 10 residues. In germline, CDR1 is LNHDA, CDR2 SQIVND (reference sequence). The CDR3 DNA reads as TGTGCCATATTCGGAGTCGAGCAGTTCTTC. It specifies CAIFGVEQFF. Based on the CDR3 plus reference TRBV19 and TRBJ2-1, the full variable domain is DGGITQSPKYLFRKEGQNVTLSCEQNLNHDAMYWYRQDPGQGLRLIYYSQIVNDFQKGDIAEGYSVSREKKESFPLTVTSAQKNPTAFYLCAIFGVEQFFGPGTRLTVL.

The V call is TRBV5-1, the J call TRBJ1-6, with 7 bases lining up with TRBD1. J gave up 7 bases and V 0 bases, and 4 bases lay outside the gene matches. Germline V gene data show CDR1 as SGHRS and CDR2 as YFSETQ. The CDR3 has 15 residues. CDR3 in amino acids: CASSLVDRDNSPLHF. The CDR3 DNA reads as TGCGCCAGCAGCTTGGTCGACAGGGACAATTCACCCCTCCACTTT.

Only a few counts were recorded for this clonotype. As DNA, the CDR3 is TGTGCCAGCAGCCCACTAGCGGAACTCACAGATACGCAGTATTTT. This codes for CASSPLAELTDTQYF. The chain employs TRBV7-9 and TRBJ2-3, with 8 bases lining up with TRBD2. The germline gives CDR1 SEHNR, CDR2 FQNEAQ (reference sequence). J gave up 2 bases and V 5 bases, and 6 bases lay outside the gene matches. CDR3 size: 15 residues.

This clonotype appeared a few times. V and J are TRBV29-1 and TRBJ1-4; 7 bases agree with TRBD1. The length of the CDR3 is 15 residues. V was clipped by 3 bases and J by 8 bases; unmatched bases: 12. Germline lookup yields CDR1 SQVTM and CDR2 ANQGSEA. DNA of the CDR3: TGCAGCGTTGAGGGCGACAGGGACGGTCAGGAAAAACTGTTTTTT. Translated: CSVEGDRDGQEKLFF.

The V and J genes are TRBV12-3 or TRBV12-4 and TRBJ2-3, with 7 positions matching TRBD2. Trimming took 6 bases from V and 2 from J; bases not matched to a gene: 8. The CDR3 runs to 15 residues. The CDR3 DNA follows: TGTGCCAGCAGCCTACGGGGGGACTTCACAGATACGCAGTATTTT. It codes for CASSLRGDFTDTQYF.

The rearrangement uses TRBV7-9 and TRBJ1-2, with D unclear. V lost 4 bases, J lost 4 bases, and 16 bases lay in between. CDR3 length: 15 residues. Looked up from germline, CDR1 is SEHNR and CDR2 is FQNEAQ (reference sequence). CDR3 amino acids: CASSSDPGSRYGYTF. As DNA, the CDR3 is TGTGCCAGCAGCTCGGACCCGGGTTCTCGCTATGGCTACACCTTC.

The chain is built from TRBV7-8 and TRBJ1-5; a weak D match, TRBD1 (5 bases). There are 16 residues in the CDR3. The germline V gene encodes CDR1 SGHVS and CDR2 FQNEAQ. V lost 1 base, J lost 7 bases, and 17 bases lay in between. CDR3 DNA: TGTGCCAGCAGCTTAGACGGGTGGGGGAGTGGGCAGCCCCAGCATTTT. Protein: CASSLDGWGSGQPQHF.

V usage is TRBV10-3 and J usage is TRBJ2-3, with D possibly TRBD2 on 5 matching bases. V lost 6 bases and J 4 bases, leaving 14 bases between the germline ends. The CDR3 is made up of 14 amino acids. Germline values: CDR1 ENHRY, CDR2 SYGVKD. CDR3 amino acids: CAIRLGGGPDTQYF. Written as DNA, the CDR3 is TGTGCCATCAGACTAGGAGGTGGGCCAGATACGCAGTATTTT.

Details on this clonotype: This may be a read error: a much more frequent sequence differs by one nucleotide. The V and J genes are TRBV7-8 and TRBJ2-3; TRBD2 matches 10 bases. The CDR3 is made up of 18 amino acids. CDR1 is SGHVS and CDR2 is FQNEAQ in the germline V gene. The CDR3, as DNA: TGTGCCAGCAGCTTAAAGAGACCTAGCGGGAGCGTCGCAGATACGCTGTATTTT. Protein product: CASSLKRPSGSVADTLYF.

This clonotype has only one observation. CDR3 loop: CACRAGSGPWEQYF. Here the CDR3 DNA reads TGTGCCTGCCGGGCCGGGAGCGGGCCGTGGGAGCAGTACTTC. V is TRBV7-2 and J is TRBJ2-7; D possibly corresponds to TRBD2 (6 bases). V dropped 11 bases and J dropped 7 bases, with 24 bases sitting between them. The CDR3 sequence is 14 residues long. Looked up from germline, CDR1 is SGHTA and CDR2 is FQGNSA. The full variable domain, completed using reference TRBV7-2 and TRBJ2-7, is GAGVSQSPSNKVTEKGKDVELRCDPISGHTALYWYRQSLGQGLEFLIYFQGNSAPDKSGLPSDRFSAERTGGSVSTLTIQRTQQEDSAVYLCACRAGSGPWEQYFGPGTRLTVT.

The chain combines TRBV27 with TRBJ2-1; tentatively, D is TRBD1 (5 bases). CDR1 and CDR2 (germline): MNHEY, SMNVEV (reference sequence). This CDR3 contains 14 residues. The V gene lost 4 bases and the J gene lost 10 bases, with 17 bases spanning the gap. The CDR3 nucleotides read TGTGCCAGCAGTTCCAACGCTAGACAGTACGAGCAGTTCTTC. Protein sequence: CASSSNARQYEQFF.

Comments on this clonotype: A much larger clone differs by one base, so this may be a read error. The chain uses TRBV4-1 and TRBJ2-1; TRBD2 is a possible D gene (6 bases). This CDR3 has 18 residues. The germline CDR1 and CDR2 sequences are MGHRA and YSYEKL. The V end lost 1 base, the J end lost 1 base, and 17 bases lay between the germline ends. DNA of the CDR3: TGCGCCAGCAGCCAAGGAACAGGCGGGGAAGGGTCCTACAATGAGCAGTTCTTC. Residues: CASSQGTGGEGSYNEQFF.

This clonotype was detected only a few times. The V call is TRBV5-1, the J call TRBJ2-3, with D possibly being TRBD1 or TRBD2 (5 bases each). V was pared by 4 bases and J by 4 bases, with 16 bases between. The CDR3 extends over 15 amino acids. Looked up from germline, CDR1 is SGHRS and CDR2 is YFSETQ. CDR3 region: CASSNLVQGADTQYF. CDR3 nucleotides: TGCGCCAGCAGCAACCTGGTCCAGGGAGCAGATACGCAGTATTTT.

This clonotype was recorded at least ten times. For the CDR3, the DNA is TGTGCCAGCCAGAAGACAGGGAGGGACTATGGCTACACCTTC. Amino acids: CASQKTGRDYGYTF. V gene TRBV27 combines with J gene TRBJ1-2; 7 bases match TRBD1. Germline V gives CDR1 MNHEY, CDR2 SMNVEV (reference sequence). There are 14 residues in the CDR3. V was pared by 8 bases and J by 3 bases, with 9 bases of the junction left unmatched.

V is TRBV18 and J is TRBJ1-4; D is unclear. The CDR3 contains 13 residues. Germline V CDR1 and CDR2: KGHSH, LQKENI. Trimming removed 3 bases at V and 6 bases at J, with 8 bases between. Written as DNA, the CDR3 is TGTGCCAGCTCACCCCGACGGGATGAAAAACTGTTTTTT. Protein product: CASSPRRDEKLFF.